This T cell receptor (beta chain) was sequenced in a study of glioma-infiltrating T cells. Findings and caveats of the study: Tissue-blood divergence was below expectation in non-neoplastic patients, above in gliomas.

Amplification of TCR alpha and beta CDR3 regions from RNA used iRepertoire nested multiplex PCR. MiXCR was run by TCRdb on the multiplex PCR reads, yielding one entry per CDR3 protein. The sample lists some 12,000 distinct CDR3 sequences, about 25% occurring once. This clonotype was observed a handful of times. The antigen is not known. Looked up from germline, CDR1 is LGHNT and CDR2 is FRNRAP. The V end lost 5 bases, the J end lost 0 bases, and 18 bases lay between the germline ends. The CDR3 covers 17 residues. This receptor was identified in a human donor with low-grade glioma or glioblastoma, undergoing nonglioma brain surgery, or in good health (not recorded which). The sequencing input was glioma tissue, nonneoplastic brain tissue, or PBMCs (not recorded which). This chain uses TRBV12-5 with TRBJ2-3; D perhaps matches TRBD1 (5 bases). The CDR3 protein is CASGPDTGFISTDTQYF. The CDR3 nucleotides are TGTGCTAGTGGTCCAGATACAGGATTCATAAGCACAGATACGCAGTATTTT.